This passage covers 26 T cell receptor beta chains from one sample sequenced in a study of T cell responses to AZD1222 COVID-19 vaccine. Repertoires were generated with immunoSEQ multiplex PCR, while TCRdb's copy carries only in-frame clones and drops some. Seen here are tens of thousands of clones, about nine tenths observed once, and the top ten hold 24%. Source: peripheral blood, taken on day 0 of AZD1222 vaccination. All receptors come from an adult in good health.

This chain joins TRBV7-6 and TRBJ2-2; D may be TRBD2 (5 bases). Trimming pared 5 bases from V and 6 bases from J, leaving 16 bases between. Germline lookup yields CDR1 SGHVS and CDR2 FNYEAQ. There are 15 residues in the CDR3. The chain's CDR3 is CASSGFTGRAGELFF. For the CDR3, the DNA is TGTGCCAGCAGCGGGTTTACGGGGAGAGCCGGGGAGCTGTTTTTT.

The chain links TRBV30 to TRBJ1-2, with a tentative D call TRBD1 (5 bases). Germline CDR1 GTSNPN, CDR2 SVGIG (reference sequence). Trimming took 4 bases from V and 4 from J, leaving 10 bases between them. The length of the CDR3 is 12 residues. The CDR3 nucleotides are TGTGCCTGGACTCCTGGGGGCTATGGCTACACCTTC. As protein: CAWTPGGYGYTF. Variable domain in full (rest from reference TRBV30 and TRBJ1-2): SQTIHQWPATLVQPVGSPLSLECTVEGTSNPNLYWYRQAAGRGLQLLFYSVGIGQISSEVPQNLSASRPQDRQFILSSKKLLLSDSGFYLCAWTPGGYGYTFGSGTRLTVV.

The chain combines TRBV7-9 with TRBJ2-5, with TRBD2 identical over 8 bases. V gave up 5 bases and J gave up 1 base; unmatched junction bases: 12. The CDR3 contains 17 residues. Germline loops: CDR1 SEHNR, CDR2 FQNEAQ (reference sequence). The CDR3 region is CASSTREAGAVQETQYF. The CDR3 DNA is TGTGCCAGCAGCACCCGAGAAGCGGGAGCGGTCCAAGAGACCCAGTACTTC.

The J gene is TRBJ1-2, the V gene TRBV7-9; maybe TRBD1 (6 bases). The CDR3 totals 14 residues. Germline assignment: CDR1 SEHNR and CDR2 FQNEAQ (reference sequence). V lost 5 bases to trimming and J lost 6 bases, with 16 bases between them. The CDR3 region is CASSRQAGRDGYTF. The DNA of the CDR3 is TGTGCCAGCAGCCGACAGGCGGGACGGGATGGCTACACCTTC.

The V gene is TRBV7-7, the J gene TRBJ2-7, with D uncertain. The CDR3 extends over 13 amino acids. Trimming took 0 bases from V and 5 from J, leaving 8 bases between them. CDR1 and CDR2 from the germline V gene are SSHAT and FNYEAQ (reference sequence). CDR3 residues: CASSLAGNHEQYF. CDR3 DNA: TGTGCCAGCAGCTTAGCTGGGAACCACGAGCAGTACTTC.

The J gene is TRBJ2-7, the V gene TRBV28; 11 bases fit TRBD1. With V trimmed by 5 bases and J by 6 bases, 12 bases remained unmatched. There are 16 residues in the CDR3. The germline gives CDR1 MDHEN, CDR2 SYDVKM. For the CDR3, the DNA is TGTGCCAGCAGTCAGATGCCGGGACAGGGGGTGGTCGAGCAGTACTTC. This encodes CASSQMPGQGVVEQYF.

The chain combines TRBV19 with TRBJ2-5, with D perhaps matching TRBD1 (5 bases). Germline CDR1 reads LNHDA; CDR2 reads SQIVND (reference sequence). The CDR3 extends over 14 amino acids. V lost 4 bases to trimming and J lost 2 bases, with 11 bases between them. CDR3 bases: TGTGCCAGTAGTAGGGGCCTGCGTCAAGAGACCCAGTACTTC. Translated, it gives CASSRGLRQETQYF.

The CDR3 protein is CASSLAGAGSGYTF. Written as DNA, the CDR3 is TGTGCCAGCAGCTTAGCGGGGGCAGGGAGTGGCTACACCTTC. V is TRBV7-8 and J is TRBJ1-2; maybe TRBD1 (6 bases). This CDR3 region has 14 residues. The V gene's germline CDR1 is SGHVS and CDR2 FQNEAQ. Trimming took 0 bases from V and 7 from J, leaving 12 bases between them.

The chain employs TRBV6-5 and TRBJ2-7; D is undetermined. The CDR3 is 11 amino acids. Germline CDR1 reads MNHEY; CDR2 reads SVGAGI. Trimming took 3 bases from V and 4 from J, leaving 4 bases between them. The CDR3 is CASSYRYEQYF. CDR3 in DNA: TGTGCCAGCAGTTATAGGTACGAGCAGTACTTC.

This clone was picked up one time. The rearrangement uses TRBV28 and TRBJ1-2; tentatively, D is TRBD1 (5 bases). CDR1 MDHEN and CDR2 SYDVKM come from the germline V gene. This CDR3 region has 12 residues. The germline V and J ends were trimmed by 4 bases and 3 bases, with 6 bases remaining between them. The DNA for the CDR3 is TGTGCCAGCAGTTCCAGGGACTATGGCTACACCTTC. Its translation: CASSSRDYGYTF.

The CDR3 region has the DNA TGTGCCACCAGCCCCCGCCTAGCGGGATCTGGTGAGCAGTTCTTC. It is translated as CATSPRLAGSGEQFF. The chain combines TRBV15 with TRBJ2-1, with TRBD2 matching over 9 bases. J was trimmed by 9 bases and V by 5 bases; bases with no gene match: 11. Germline CDR1 and CDR2: LNHNV and YYDKDF (reference sequence). This CDR3 spans 15 amino acids.

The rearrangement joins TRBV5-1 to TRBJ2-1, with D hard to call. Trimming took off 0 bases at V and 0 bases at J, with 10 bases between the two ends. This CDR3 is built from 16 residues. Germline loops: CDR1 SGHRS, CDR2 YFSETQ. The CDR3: CASSLGDSSSYNEQFF. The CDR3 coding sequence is TGCGCCAGCAGCTTGGGCGACTCTAGCTCCTACAATGAGCAGTTCTTC.

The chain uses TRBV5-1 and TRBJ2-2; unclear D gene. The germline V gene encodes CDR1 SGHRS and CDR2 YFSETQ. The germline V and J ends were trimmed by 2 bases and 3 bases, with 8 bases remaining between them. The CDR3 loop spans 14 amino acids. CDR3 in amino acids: CASSFSRDTGELFF. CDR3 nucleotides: TGCGCCAGCAGCTTTAGCAGAGACACCGGGGAGCTGTTTTTT.

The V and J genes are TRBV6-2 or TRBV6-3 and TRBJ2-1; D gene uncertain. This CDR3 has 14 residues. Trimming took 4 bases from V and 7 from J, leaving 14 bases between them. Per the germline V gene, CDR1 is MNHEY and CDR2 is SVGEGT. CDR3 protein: CASSLDPQLNEQFF. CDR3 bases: TGTGCCAGCAGTTTGGACCCCCAGTTGAATGAGCAGTTCTTC.

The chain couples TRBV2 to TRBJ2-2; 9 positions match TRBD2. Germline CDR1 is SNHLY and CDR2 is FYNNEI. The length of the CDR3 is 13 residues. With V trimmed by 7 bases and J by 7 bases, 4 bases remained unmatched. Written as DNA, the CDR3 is TGTGCCAGCACCCAGCGGGAGGACGGGGAGCTGTTTTTT. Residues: CASTQREDGELFF.

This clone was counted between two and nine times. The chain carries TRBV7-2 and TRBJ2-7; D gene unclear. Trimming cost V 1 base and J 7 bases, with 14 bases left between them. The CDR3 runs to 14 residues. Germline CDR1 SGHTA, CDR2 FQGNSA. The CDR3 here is CASSLVRPPGEQYF. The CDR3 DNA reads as TGTGCCAGCAGCTTAGTGAGGCCCCCCGGAGAGCAGTACTTC.

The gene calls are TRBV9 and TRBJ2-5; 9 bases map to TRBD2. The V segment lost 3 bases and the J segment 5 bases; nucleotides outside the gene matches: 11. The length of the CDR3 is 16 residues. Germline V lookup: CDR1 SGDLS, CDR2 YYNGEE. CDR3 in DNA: TGTGCCAGCAGCGGAGGTGGTAGCGGGAGAGCTGAGACCCAGTACTTC. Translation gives CASSGGGSGRAETQYF.

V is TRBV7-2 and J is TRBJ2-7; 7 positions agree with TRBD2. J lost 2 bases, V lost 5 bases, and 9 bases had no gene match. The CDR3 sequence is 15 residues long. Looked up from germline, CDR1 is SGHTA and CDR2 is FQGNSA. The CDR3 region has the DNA TGTGCCAGCAGCGCTACTAGCGCCGACACCTACGAGCAGTACTTC. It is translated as CASSATSADTYEQYF.

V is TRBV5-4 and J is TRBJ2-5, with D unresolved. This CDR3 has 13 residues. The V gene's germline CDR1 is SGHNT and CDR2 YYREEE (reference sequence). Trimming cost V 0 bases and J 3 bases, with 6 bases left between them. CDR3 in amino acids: CASSLGAEETQYF. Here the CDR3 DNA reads TGTGCCAGCAGCTTGGGGGCGGAAGAGACCCAGTACTTC.

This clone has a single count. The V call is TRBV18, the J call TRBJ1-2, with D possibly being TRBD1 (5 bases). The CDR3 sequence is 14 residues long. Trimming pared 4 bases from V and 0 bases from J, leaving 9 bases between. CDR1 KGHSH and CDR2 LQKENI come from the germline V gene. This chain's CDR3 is CASSRQPPNYGYTF. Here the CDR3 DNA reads TGTGCCAGCTCACGACAGCCCCCTAACTATGGCTACACCTTC.

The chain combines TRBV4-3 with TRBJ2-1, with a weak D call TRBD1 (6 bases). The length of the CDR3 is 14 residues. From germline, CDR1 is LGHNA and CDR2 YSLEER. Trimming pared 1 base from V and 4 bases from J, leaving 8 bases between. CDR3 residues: CASSQGDRYNEQFF. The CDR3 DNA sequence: TGCGCCAGCAGCCAAGGAGACAGGTACAATGAGCAGTTCTTC.

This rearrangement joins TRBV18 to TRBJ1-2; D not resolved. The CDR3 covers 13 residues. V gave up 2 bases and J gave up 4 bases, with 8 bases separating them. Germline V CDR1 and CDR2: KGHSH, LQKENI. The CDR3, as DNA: TGTGCCAGCTCACCATCCGCAAGCTATGGCTACACCTTC. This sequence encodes CASSPSASYGYTF.

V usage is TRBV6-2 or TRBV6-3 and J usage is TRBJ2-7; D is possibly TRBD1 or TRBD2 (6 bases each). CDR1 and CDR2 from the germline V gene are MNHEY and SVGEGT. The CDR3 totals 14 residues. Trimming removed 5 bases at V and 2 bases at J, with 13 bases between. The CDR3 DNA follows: TGTGCCAGCAGTGAGGGGGGCGACACCTACGAGCAGTACTTC. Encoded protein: CASSEGGDTYEQYF.

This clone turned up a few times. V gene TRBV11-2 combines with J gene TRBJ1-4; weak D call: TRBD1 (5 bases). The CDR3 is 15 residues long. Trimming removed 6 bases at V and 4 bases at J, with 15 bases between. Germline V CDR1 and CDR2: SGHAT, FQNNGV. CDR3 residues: CASSRSGDYNEKLFF. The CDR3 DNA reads TGTGCCAGCAGTCGAAGTGGGGACTATAATGAAAAACTGTTTTTT.

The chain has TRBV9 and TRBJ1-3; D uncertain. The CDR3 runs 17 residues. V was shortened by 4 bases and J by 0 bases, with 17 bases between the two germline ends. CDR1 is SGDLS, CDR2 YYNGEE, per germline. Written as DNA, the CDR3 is TGTGCCAGCAGCCCAGGTTTGGGTACGGGCTCTGGAAACACCATATATTTT. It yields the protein CASSPGLGTGSGNTIYF.

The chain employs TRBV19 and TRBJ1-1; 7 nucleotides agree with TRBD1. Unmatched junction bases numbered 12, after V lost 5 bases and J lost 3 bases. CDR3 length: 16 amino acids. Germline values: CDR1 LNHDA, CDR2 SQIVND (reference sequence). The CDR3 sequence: CASSPGGHRGYTEAFF. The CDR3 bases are TGTGCCAGTAGTCCCGGAGGTCACAGGGGATACACTGAAGCTTTCTTT.